These T cell receptor beta chains were read from a single sample in a study of cytomegalovirus exposure and HLA in healthy donors. TCRdb keeps only in-frame clones here, not all; method: immunoSEQ multiplex PCR. This table holds about 190,000 clones, around 78% found once. The specimen was PBMCs. The receptor source for this set is a woman aged 25 to 39 in good health and CMV-seropositive. The CDR3 runs from the conserved cysteine through the conserved F or W. Each record gives: clone size, V gene, J gene, D gene, CDR3 DNA, CDR3 protein. A D gene is named only where the DNA matches it firmly. Clone size is not always given. Where it is, it says once, few, many or a class for expanded clones.

clone size: .; V gene: TRBV2; J gene: TRBJ2-7; D gene: TRBD1; CDR3 DNA: TGTGCCAGCAGTGAATCTCAGGGTAAAGGGGGCGGCTACGAGCAGTACTTC; CDR3 protein: CASSESQGKGGGYEQYF
clone size: once; V gene: TRBV10-3; J gene: TRBJ1-3; D gene: TRBD1; CDR3 DNA: TGTGCCATCAAGGCGGGACAGGGGGCGACTGGAAACACCATATATTTT; CDR3 protein: CAIKAGQGATGNTIYF
clone size: .; V gene: TRBV5-1; J gene: TRBJ2-6; D gene: .; CDR3 DNA: TGCGCCAGCAGCCGGCAACAGGGACCTGGGGCCAACGGCCTGACTTTC; CDR3 protein: CASSRQQGPGANGLTF
clone size: .; V gene: TRBV9; J gene: TRBJ1-2; D gene: .; CDR3 DNA: TGTGCCAGCAGCGTAGGGCAGGGCTATGGCTACACCTTC; CDR3 protein: CASSVGQGYGYTF
clone size: .; V gene: TRBV2; J gene: TRBJ2-5; D gene: .; CDR3 DNA: TGTGCCAGCAGTGGACCCTTGGGGGGACAAGAGACCCAGTACTTC; CDR3 protein: CASSGPLGGQETQYF
clone size: .; V gene: TRBV5-1; J gene: TRBJ2-3; D gene: .; CDR3 DNA: TGCGCCAGCAGCCAGCGACAGGAACCTTCAGATACGCAGTATTTT; CDR3 protein: CASSQRQEPSDTQYF
clone size: .; V gene: TRBV19; J gene: TRBJ2-7; D gene: TRBD2; CDR3 DNA: TGTGCCAGTAGTATAATGTACCCTAGCGGGAGCCACGAGCAGTACTTC; CDR3 protein: CASSIMYPSGSHEQYF
clone size: .; V gene: TRBV7-8; J gene: TRBJ2-7; D gene: .; CDR3 DNA: TGTGCCAGCAGCTCGTTCGACTCCAACTACGAGCAGTACTTC; CDR3 protein: CASSSFDSNYEQYF
clone size: .; V gene: TRBV2; J gene: TRBJ1-5; D gene: TRBD1; CDR3 DNA: TGTGCCAGCAGTGCGGGACAGTCGAAGTTCCAGCATTTT; CDR3 protein: CASSAGQSKFQHF
clone size: .; V gene: TRBV18; J gene: TRBJ2-1; D gene: .; CDR3 DNA: TGTGCCAGCTCACCGGAACTAGGACCCCCAAATGAGCAGTTCTTC; CDR3 protein: CASSPELGPPNEQFF
clone size: .; V gene: TRBV28; J gene: TRBJ1-5; D gene: TRBD1; CDR3 DNA: TGTGCCAGCAGGACAGGGGGCCGGTATCAGCCCCAGCATTTT; CDR3 protein: CASRTGGRYQPQHF
clone size: .; V gene: TRBV5-1; J gene: TRBJ1-1; D gene: TRBD1; CDR3 DNA: TGCGCCAGCAGCTTAAGACAGGGGACCAATTTGGAAGCTTTCTTT; CDR3 protein: CASSLRQGTNLEAFF
clone size: .; V gene: TRBV11-3; J gene: TRBJ1-1; D gene: .; CDR3 DNA: TGTGCCAGCAGCTTGGAGGGAACGAACACTGAAGCTTTCTTT; CDR3 protein: CASSLEGTNTEAFF
clone size: few; V gene: TRBV18; J gene: TRBJ2-7; D gene: TRBD2; CDR3 DNA: TGTGCCAGCTCACTTGCGGGGGAGGGATACTACGAGCAGTACTTC; CDR3 protein: CASSLAGEGYYEQYF
clone size: .; V gene: TRBV27; J gene: TRBJ2-7; D gene: TRBD1; CDR3 DNA: TGTGCCAGCAGGTTAGGGGCGGCAGGGGGTTTCTACGAGCAGTACTTC; CDR3 protein: CASRLGAAGGFYEQYF
clone size: .; V gene: TRBV28; J gene: TRBJ2-7; D gene: TRBD1; CDR3 DNA: TGTGCCAGCAGTTTACAATATAGCCCGTCCCCCCAGACAGGGGGATTCCCCTACGAGCAGTACTTC; CDR3 protein: CASSLQYSPSPQTGGFPYEQYF
clone size: .; V gene: TRBV5-6; J gene: TRBJ2-5; D gene: .; CDR3 DNA: TGTGCCAGCAGCTTGATAGATCAAGAGACCCAGTACTTC; CDR3 protein: CASSLIDQETQYF
clone size: once; V gene: TRBV7-9; J gene: TRBJ1-4; D gene: .; CDR3 DNA: TGTGCCAGCAGCACCAGGGGAACTAATGAAAAACTGTTTTTT; CDR3 protein: CASSTRGTNEKLFF
clone size: .; V gene: TRBV28; J gene: TRBJ2-7; D gene: TRBD2; CDR3 DNA: TGTGCCAGCAGTTCACCGGGACTAGCGGGAGGGGACTACGAGCAGTACTTC; CDR3 protein: CASSSPGLAGGDYEQYF
clone size: .; V gene: TRBV7-9; J gene: TRBJ2-1; D gene: TRBD1; CDR3 DNA: TGTGCCAGCAGCTGTCGCGACAGGGGGCGCGATTTCGGCCACAATGAGCAGTTCTTC; CDR3 protein: CASSCRDRGRDFGHNEQFF
clone size: .; V gene: TRBV7-2; J gene: TRBJ2-7; D gene: .; CDR3 DNA: TGTGCCAGCAGCCTGGGACACTTCTTGAAGGAGCAGTACTTC; CDR3 protein: CASSLGHFLKEQYF
clone size: .; V gene: TRBV9; J gene: TRBJ2-1; D gene: .; CDR3 DNA: TGTGCCAGCAGCCCCAATGGCAGCGGTGAGCAGTTCTTC; CDR3 protein: CASSPNGSGEQFF
clone size: few; V gene: TRBV27; J gene: TRBJ1-4; D gene: .; CDR3 DNA: TGTGCCAGCAGTTCACGAGCTAATGAAAAACTGTTTTTT; CDR3 protein: CASSSRANEKLFF
clone size: .; V gene: TRBV29-1; J gene: TRBJ2-1; D gene: TRBD2; CDR3 DNA: TGCAGCGCTGGCGGGAGGCCCATCAATGAGCAGTTCTTC; CDR3 protein: CSAGGRPINEQFF
clone size: .; V gene: TRBV7-2; J gene: TRBJ1-6; D gene: TRBD1; CDR3 DNA: TGTGCCAGCAGTGGAGGGACAGGGGATTCACCCCTCCACTTT; CDR3 protein: CASSGGTGDSPLHF
clone size: .; V gene: TRBV5-1; J gene: TRBJ1-2; D gene: .; CDR3 DNA: TGCGCCAGCAGCTTGGCATTGTCCTATGGCTACACCTTC; CDR3 protein: CASSLALSYGYTF
clone size: .; V gene: TRBV28; J gene: TRBJ1-1; D gene: .; CDR3 DNA: TGTGCCAGCAGTTTAATTATGCGGAACACTGAAGCTTTCTTT; CDR3 protein: CASSLIMRNTEAFF
clone size: .; V gene: TRBV10-3; J gene: TRBJ2-1; D gene: TRBD1; CDR3 DNA: TGTGCCATCAGTTTCTACAGGGGGACCTACAATGAGCAGTTCTTC; CDR3 protein: CAISFYRGTYNEQFF
clone size: few; V gene: TRBV19; J gene: TRBJ2-2; D gene: TRBD2; CDR3 DNA: TGTGCCAGTAGTACAAAACCGGGACTAGCTTTGATGAACACCGGGGAGCTGTTTTTT; CDR3 protein: CASSTKPGLALMNTGELFF
clone size: .; V gene: TRBV7-9; J gene: TRBJ2-5; D gene: .; CDR3 DNA: TGTGCCAGCAGCCTACAGTACCAAGAGACCCAGTACTTC; CDR3 protein: CASSLQYQETQYF
clone size: once; V gene: TRBV4-2; J gene: TRBJ2-5; D gene: TRBD2; CDR3 DNA: TGTGCCAGCAGCCAAGCCCTAGCGGACGCGGAGACCCAGTACTTC; CDR3 protein: CASSQALADAETQYF
clone size: few; V gene: TRBV28; J gene: TRBJ2-1; D gene: TRBD2; CDR3 DNA: TGTGCCAGCGGGGGCGGGAGGGGCAAAAGCTCCTACAATGAGCAGTTCTTC; CDR3 protein: CASGGGRGKSSYNEQFF
clone size: .; V gene: TRBV6-1; J gene: TRBJ2-2; D gene: .; CDR3 DNA: TGTGCCAGCAGACCAGGCCAAGGGGCCGGGGAGCTGTTTTTT; CDR3 protein: CASRPGQGAGELFF
clone size: .; V gene: TRBV9; J gene: TRBJ1-1; D gene: .; CDR3 DNA: TGTGCCAGCAGCGTAGACAGGCTCAGGGTCGCTGAAGCTTTCTTT; CDR3 protein: CASSVDRLRVAEAFF
clone size: .; V gene: TRBV2; J gene: TRBJ2-7; D gene: TRBD2; CDR3 DNA: TGTGCCAGCGTGGTGGGAGGGACTACTTACGAGCAGTACTTC; CDR3 protein: CASVVGGTTYEQYF
clone size: few; V gene: TRBV2; J gene: TRBJ1-2; D gene: .; CDR3 DNA: TGTGCCAGCAGTGAGATTGGGCTGATCTATGGCTACACCTTC; CDR3 protein: CASSEIGLIYGYTF
clone size: .; V gene: TRBV19; J gene: TRBJ1-5; D gene: TRBD1; CDR3 DNA: TGTGCCAGTGAAAGGACAGGGGCAGAAAACAATCAGCCCCAGCATTTT; CDR3 protein: CASERTGAENNQPQHF
clone size: .; V gene: TRBV2; J gene: TRBJ1-6; D gene: .; CDR3 DNA: TGTGCCAGCAGTGTTGCGGCAGGGCGAACTTCACCCCTCCACTTT; CDR3 protein: CASSVAAGRTSPLHF
clone size: .; V gene: TRBV29-1; J gene: TRBJ2-3; D gene: .; CDR3 DNA: TGCAGCGTTTCCTTCCGGCAGGGGGGTGCGGATACGCAGTATTTT; CDR3 protein: CSVSFRQGGADTQYF
clone size: once; V gene: TRBV30; J gene: TRBJ2-1; D gene: .; CDR3 DNA: TGTGCCTGGGCCAGGGGGGTTAACAATGAGCAGTTCTTC; CDR3 protein: CAWARGVNNEQFF
clone size: .; V gene: TRBV6-4; J gene: TRBJ2-1; D gene: TRBD2; CDR3 DNA: TGTGCCAGCAGTGAGGAAGCGGGATACAATGAGCAGTTCTTC; CDR3 protein: CASSEEAGYNEQFF
clone size: once; V gene: TRBV28; J gene: TRBJ1-2; D gene: .; CDR3 DNA: TGTGCCAGCAGTTTAGGGGGGACTGACACCTTC; CDR3 protein: CASSLGGTDTF
clone size: .; V gene: TRBV6-5; J gene: TRBJ2-7; D gene: TRBD2; CDR3 DNA: TGTGCCAGCAATCGGGGGGACGCGGGCACCTACGAGCAGTACTTC; CDR3 protein: CASNRGDAGTYEQYF
clone size: .; V gene: TRBV13; J gene: TRBJ1-2; D gene: TRBD1; CDR3 DNA: TGTGCCAGCAGCCTAGGACAGGGGATCAACTATGGCTACACCTTC; CDR3 protein: CASSLGQGINYGYTF
clone size: once; V gene: TRBV2; J gene: TRBJ2-7; D gene: .; CDR3 DNA: TGTGCCAGCAGTGAAGGGGCGGGGCAGGAGCAGTACTTC; CDR3 protein: CASSEGAGQEQYF